This TCR beta chain is drawn from a study of monozygotic twins with inflammatory bowel disease. Study observations and caveats: On the inverse Simpson index, IBD patients scored lower for TCRbeta diversity than healthy co-twins.

Someone took a 2.5 ml blood sample from each of the donors. Per germline, CDR1 DFQATT and CDR2 SNEGSKA (reference sequence). CDR3 length equals 16 residues. With eight separate reactions per sample, the authors made cDNA. Template switching added UMIs carrying a 6-nucleotide sample barcode. TCRdb derives one entry per CDR3 protein from the 5' RACE reads, leaving out DNA. Found here are under 150,000 distinct CDR3 sequences; the top ten clones hold 2% to 3%. Note on this clonotype: Its antigen is not identified.

The material sequenced was blood. The sequence was collected from a human donor with ulcerative colitis or Crohn's disease, or a healthy co-twin of an affected twin (not recorded which). The chain carries TRBV20-1 and TRBJ2-7; TCRdb calls TRBD2, which cannot be checked without DNA. The CDR3 loop reads CSARDKSGGATYEQYF.